This is a list of T cell receptor beta chains from one sample in a study of control samples from healthy donors and cancer patients. TCRdb's table, derived via immunoSEQ multiplex PCR, lists solely in-frame clones and lacks some. The sample comprises some 120,000 clones, more than 75% of which are singletons, and under 2.5% rests with the top ten. The specimen was blood. Receptors originate from a woman in her 70s in good health. CDR3s include the opening cysteine and the closing phenylalanine or tryptophan. The order of the fields is J gene, clone size, V gene, D gene, CDR3 protein, CDR3 DNA. A D gene is named only where the DNA matches it firmly. Rows give clone size only sometimes, using once, few, many, or a class for an expanded clone.

J gene: TRBJ2-1; clone size: .; V gene: TRBV10-3; D gene: .; CDR3 protein: CAITRNSRNNEQFF; CDR3 DNA: TGTGCCATCACCCGAAACTCTCGGAACAATGAGCAGTTCTTC
J gene: TRBJ2-3; clone size: .; V gene: TRBV5-1; D gene: .; CDR3 protein: CASSAGSTDTQYF; CDR3 DNA: TGCGCCAGCAGCGCGGGAAGCACAGATACGCAGTATTTT
J gene: TRBJ2-5; clone size: .; V gene: TRBV25-1; D gene: TRBD1; CDR3 protein: CASSVILGQGERETQYF; CDR3 DNA: TGTGCCAGCAGTGTAATCCTGGGACAGGGGGAGAGAGAGACCCAGTACTTC
J gene: TRBJ2-7; clone size: .; V gene: TRBV7-9; D gene: .; CDR3 protein: CASSLVGIGRGYEQYF; CDR3 DNA: TGTGCCAGCAGCTTAGTCGGGATCGGTCGGGGGTACGAGCAGTACTTC
J gene: TRBJ2-5; clone size: .; V gene: TRBV29-1; D gene: .; CDR3 protein: CSVRLDKGPTQETQYF; CDR3 DNA: TGCAGCGTCCGACTTGATAAGGGACCGACCCAAGAGACCCAGTACTTC
J gene: TRBJ2-5; clone size: .; V gene: TRBV18; D gene: TRBD2; CDR3 protein: CASSPPGGVRQETQYF; CDR3 DNA: TGTGCCAGCTCACCACCGGGGGGGGTCCGCCAAGAGACCCAGTACTTC
J gene: TRBJ1-5; clone size: .; V gene: TRBV7-3; D gene: .; CDR3 protein: CASSRGLTANQPQHF; CDR3 DNA: TGTGCCAGCAGCCGCGGGTTGACCGCCAATCAGCCCCAGCATTTT
J gene: TRBJ2-1; clone size: .; V gene: TRBV4-1; D gene: TRBD2; CDR3 protein: CASSRDLSGVYNEQFF; CDR3 DNA: TGCGCCAGCAGCCGAGACCTTAGCGGGGTCTACAATGAGCAGTTCTTC
J gene: TRBJ1-5; clone size: .; V gene: TRBV13; D gene: .; CDR3 protein: CASSNDRNQPQHF; CDR3 DNA: TGTGCCAGCAGCAACGACAGAAATCAGCCCCAGCATTTT
J gene: TRBJ2-2; clone size: .; V gene: TRBV10-3; D gene: TRBD1; CDR3 protein: CATQGDRNTGELFF; CDR3 DNA: TGTGCCACCCAGGGGGATCGAAACACCGGGGAGCTGTTTTTT
J gene: TRBJ2-7; clone size: .; V gene: TRBV10-3; D gene: .; CDR3 protein: CAISVSREREQYF; CDR3 DNA: TGTGCCATCAGTGTAAGCAGGGAACGCGAGCAGTACTTC
J gene: TRBJ2-3; clone size: .; V gene: TRBV7-2; D gene: .; CDR3 protein: CASSHPPSILGDTQYF; CDR3 DNA: TGTGCCAGCAGCCACCCCCCCTCCATCCTTGGGGATACGCAGTATTTT
J gene: TRBJ2-3; clone size: .; V gene: TRBV2; D gene: .; CDR3 protein: CASSEALASGGTDTQYF; CDR3 DNA: TGTGCCAGCAGTGAAGCGCTAGCTAGTGGGGGCACAGATACGCAGTATTTT
J gene: TRBJ2-2; clone size: .; V gene: TRBV19; D gene: .; CDR3 protein: CASSMWGTGELFF; CDR3 DNA: TGTGCCAGTAGTATGTGGGGTACCGGGGAGCTGTTTTTT
J gene: TRBJ2-2; clone size: .; V gene: TRBV5-1; D gene: TRBD1; CDR3 protein: CASSVQGHGELFF; CDR3 DNA: TGCGCCAGCAGCGTACAGGGGCATGGGGAGCTGTTTTTT
J gene: TRBJ2-5; clone size: few; V gene: TRBV2; D gene: .; CDR3 protein: CASRAIGTVQETQYF; CDR3 DNA: TGTGCCAGCAGGGCAATTGGGACGGTACAAGAGACCCAGTACTTC
J gene: TRBJ1-1; clone size: .; V gene: TRBV2; D gene: TRBD1; CDR3 protein: CASSEGPVTGDFF; CDR3 DNA: TGTGCCAGCAGTGAAGGGCCCGTCACAGGGGATTTCTTT
J gene: TRBJ2-5; clone size: .; V gene: TRBV4-1; D gene: .; CDR3 protein: CASSQGPPGTPEATQYF; CDR3 DNA: TGCGCCAGCAGCCAAGGGCCCCCCGGGACCCCGGAGGCGACCCAGTACTTC
J gene: TRBJ1-6; clone size: once; V gene: TRBV27; D gene: TRBD1; CDR3 protein: CASSFFTGGDSPLHF; CDR3 DNA: TGTGCCAGCAGTTTCTTTACAGGGGGCGATTCACCCCTCCACTTT
J gene: TRBJ1-2; clone size: .; V gene: TRBV5-1; D gene: .; CDR3 protein: CASSFASSNYGYTF; CDR3 DNA: TGCGCCAGCAGCTTCGCCAGTTCGAACTATGGCTACACCTTC
J gene: TRBJ1-4; clone size: .; V gene: TRBV5-1; D gene: .; CDR3 protein: CASSPTGLNEKLFF; CDR3 DNA: TGCGCCAGCAGCCCCACAGGCCTAAATGAAAAACTGTTTTTT
J gene: TRBJ2-4; clone size: once; V gene: TRBV19; D gene: TRBD1; CDR3 protein: CASSIGQGARAKNIQYF; CDR3 DNA: TGTGCCAGTAGTATCGGACAGGGGGCAAGGGCCAAAAACATTCAGTACTTC
J gene: TRBJ2-7; clone size: once; V gene: TRBV2; D gene: TRBD1; CDR3 protein: CASSEQGVAYEQYF; CDR3 DNA: TGTGCCAGCAGTGAACAGGGGGTGGCCTACGAGCAGTACTTC
J gene: TRBJ1-2; clone size: .; V gene: TRBV12-3/TRBV12-4; D gene: .; CDR3 protein: CASLSIIGGYTF; CDR3 DNA: TGTGCCAGCTTGTCTATAATTGGCGGCTACACCTTC
J gene: TRBJ2-1; clone size: .; V gene: TRBV7-3; D gene: .; CDR3 protein: CASSFTQGNYNEQFF; CDR3 DNA: TGTGCCAGCAGCTTTACGCAGGGGAACTACAATGAGCAGTTCTTC
J gene: TRBJ1-1; clone size: .; V gene: TRBV7-2; D gene: .; CDR3 protein: CASSGGTGTEAFF; CDR3 DNA: TGTGCCAGCAGCGGGGGGACGGGCACTGAAGCTTTCTTT
J gene: TRBJ2-5; clone size: .; V gene: TRBV28; D gene: .; CDR3 protein: CASSLSTAGFAYF; CDR3 DNA: TGTGCCAGCAGCCTTTCGACAGCAGGTTTTGCGTACTTC
J gene: TRBJ1-5; clone size: .; V gene: TRBV5-1; D gene: .; CDR3 protein: CASSGGIGNQPQHF; CDR3 DNA: TGCGCCAGCAGCGGGGGCATTGGAAATCAGCCCCAGCATTTT
J gene: TRBJ2-3; clone size: .; V gene: TRBV29-1; D gene: TRBD2; CDR3 protein: CSVATTPGGKDTQYF; CDR3 DNA: TGCAGCGTTGCGACAACTCCGGGGGGTAAAGATACGCAGTATTTT
J gene: TRBJ2-1; clone size: .; V gene: TRBV25-1; D gene: .; CDR3 protein: CASSPPGRSYNEQFF; CDR3 DNA: TGTGCCAGCAGTCCGCCGGGACGGTCGTACAATGAGCAGTTCTTC
J gene: TRBJ1-1; clone size: .; V gene: TRBV19; D gene: .; CDR3 protein: CASTPGPNTEAFF; CDR3 DNA: TGTGCCAGTACCCCGGGTCCGAACACTGAAGCTTTCTTT
J gene: TRBJ1-2; clone size: once; V gene: TRBV5-4; D gene: TRBD1; CDR3 protein: CASSLGRTGRTNYGYTF; CDR3 DNA: TGTGCCAGCAGCTTGGGTAGGACAGGACGAACTAACTATGGCTACACCTTC
J gene: TRBJ1-6; clone size: .; V gene: TRBV4-2; D gene: .; CDR3 protein: CASSRNSGAYSYNSPLHF; CDR3 DNA: TGTGCCAGCAGCCGAAACTCAGGGGCCTACTCCTATAATTCACCCCTCCACTTT
J gene: TRBJ1-1; clone size: .; V gene: TRBV2; D gene: .; CDR3 protein: CASSGGYTEAFF; CDR3 DNA: TGTGCCAGCAGTGGTGGGTACACTGAAGCTTTCTTT
J gene: TRBJ2-3; clone size: .; V gene: TRBV12-3/TRBV12-4; D gene: .; CDR3 protein: CASSPRDTQYF; CDR3 DNA: TGTGCCAGCAGTCCACGGGATACGCAGTATTTT
J gene: TRBJ2-2; clone size: once; V gene: TRBV7-9; D gene: .; CDR3 protein: CASSFGTPDLGELFF; CDR3 DNA: TGTGCCAGCAGCTTCGGGACGCCGGACCTCGGGGAGCTGTTTTTT
J gene: TRBJ1-3; clone size: .; V gene: TRBV9; D gene: .; CDR3 protein: CASSTGTGSGNTIYF; CDR3 DNA: TGTGCCAGCAGCACCGGGACGGGCTCTGGAAACACCATATATTTT
J gene: TRBJ2-3; clone size: few; V gene: TRBV5-8; D gene: .; CDR3 protein: CASSPDWGPDTQYF; CDR3 DNA: TGTGCCAGCAGCCCGGATTGGGGGCCTGATACGCAGTATTTT
J gene: TRBJ1-2; clone size: .; V gene: TRBV12-3/TRBV12-4; D gene: .; CDR3 protein: CASSLTPHYGYTF; CDR3 DNA: TGTGCCAGCAGTTTAACACCCCACTATGGCTACACCTTC
J gene: TRBJ1-1; clone size: once; V gene: TRBV12-3/TRBV12-4; D gene: .; CDR3 protein: CASSLVAGEAFF; CDR3 DNA: TGTGCCAGCAGTTTAGTGGCCGGCGAAGCTTTCTTT
J gene: TRBJ2-3; clone size: .; V gene: TRBV6-5; D gene: TRBD1; CDR3 protein: CASTRDSESTDTQYF; CDR3 DNA: TGTGCCAGCACCCGGGACAGCGAAAGCACAGATACGCAGTATTTT
J gene: TRBJ1-6; clone size: .; V gene: TRBV7-2; D gene: .; CDR3 protein: CASSLPGPSTLHF; CDR3 DNA: TGTGCCAGCAGCTTACCAGGACCTTCTACGCTCCACTTT
J gene: TRBJ1-2; clone size: .; V gene: TRBV5-5; D gene: .; CDR3 protein: CASSLATVTNYGYTF; CDR3 DNA: TGTGCCAGCAGCTTGGCGACAGTTACTAACTATGGCTACACCTTC
J gene: TRBJ1-2; clone size: .; V gene: TRBV13; D gene: TRBD1; CDR3 protein: CASSLQGARGYTF; CDR3 DNA: TGTGCCAGCAGCTTGCAGGGGGCGCGGGGCTACACCTTC
J gene: TRBJ1-5; clone size: .; V gene: TRBV6-6; D gene: TRBD1; CDR3 protein: CASNPQGGGQPQHF; CDR3 DNA: TGTGCCAGCAACCCACAGGGGGGGGGCCAGCCCCAGCATTTT
J gene: TRBJ1-3; clone size: .; V gene: TRBV9; D gene: .; CDR3 protein: CASSVTSRDTIYF; CDR3 DNA: TGTGCCAGCAGCGTTACGAGTCGGGACACCATATATTTT
J gene: TRBJ2-3; clone size: once; V gene: TRBV3-1/TRBV3-2; D gene: TRBD2; CDR3 protein: CASSTSGATTDTQYF; CDR3 DNA: TGTGCCAGCAGCACTAGCGGGGCGACCACAGATACGCAGTATTTT
J gene: TRBJ1-2; clone size: .; V gene: TRBV6-5; D gene: .; CDR3 protein: CASSSDSGYGYTF; CDR3 DNA: TGTGCCAGCAGTTCCGACTCCGGATATGGCTACACCTTC
J gene: TRBJ2-7; clone size: .; V gene: TRBV9; D gene: TRBD1; CDR3 protein: CASSRDRGYEQYF; CDR3 DNA: TGTGCCAGCAGCCGGGACAGGGGCTACGAGCAGTACTTC
J gene: TRBJ1-1; clone size: .; V gene: TRBV4-1; D gene: .; CDR3 protein: CASSPQGVNTEAFF; CDR3 DNA: TGCGCCAGCAGCCCACAGGGCGTGAACACTGAAGCTTTCTTT
J gene: TRBJ1-2; clone size: .; V gene: TRBV4-3; D gene: .; CDR3 protein: CASSQDLRGGGYTF; CDR3 DNA: TGCGCCAGCAGCCAAGATTTAAGAGGGGGAGGCTACACCTTC
J gene: TRBJ1-1; clone size: .; V gene: TRBV6-5; D gene: .; CDR3 protein: CASRSAGLGTEAFF; CDR3 DNA: TGTGCCAGCCGATCAGCGGGGCTGGGTACTGAAGCTTTCTTT
J gene: TRBJ2-1; clone size: .; V gene: TRBV19; D gene: TRBD1; CDR3 protein: CATQKKGQGAYNEQFF; CDR3 DNA: TGTGCCACCCAAAAGAAGGGACAGGGGGCCTACAATGAGCAGTTCTTC